One TCR beta chain is described in this entry. These data come from a study of blood T cells in healthy people across ages. Combining a sample-barcoded 5' primer with a J-beta primer mix, a second PCR ran for about 6 to 12 cycles. TCRdb passed the 5' RACE reads through MiXCR, listing each CDR3 protein once. The table lists fewer than 2 million distinct CDR3 sequences, about two fifths of them singletons, with 23% in the top ten. The sample comprised blood. The receptor was isolated from a human donor in good health.

The CDR3 coding sequence is TGTGCCAGCAGACCGAGCGGGGCCCCCGGCGATACGCAGTATTTT. Its translation is CASRPSGAPGDTQYF. The V gene is TRBV2, the J gene TRBJ2-3; TRBD2 matches at 7 bases. CDR3 length: 15 amino acids. V gave up 6 bases and J gave up 6 bases; unmatched junction bases: 12. Germline V gene sequence: CDR1 SNHLY, CDR2 FYNNEI. Using reference TRBV2 and TRBJ2-3 for the parts outside the CDR3, the full variable domain is EPEVTQTPSHQVTQMGQEVILRCVPISNHLYFYWYRQILGQKVEFLVSFYNNEISEKSEIFDDQFSVERPDGSNFTLKIRSTKLEDSAMYFCASRPSGAPGDTQYFGPGTRLTVL.